This T cell receptor beta chain is drawn from a study of regulatory T cells in long-lasting Graves disease. This clonotype was counted many times. As to time point: persistent/refractory GD, antithyroid drugs over 5 years with positive TRAb. PBMC RNA was the source of the TCR library. For TCR beta, libraries came from iRepertoire HTBI primers and Arm-PCR of CDR3 regions. TCRdb redid the calling of the multiplex PCR reads with MiXCR, one entry per CDR3 protein. The sample records a few hundred thousand distinct CDR3 sequences, under 25% being singletons. The CDR3 has 13 amino acids. Germline V CDR1 and CDR2: DFQATT, SNEGSKA (reference sequence). The V gene lost 6 bases and the J gene lost 7 bases, with 19 bases spanning the gap.

The starting material was peripheral blood mononuclear cells (PBMCs), obtained when the disease was refractory, from a patient treated with antithyroid drugs. This receptor was identified in a female donor with Graves disease. The rearrangement uses TRBV20-1 and TRBJ2-7, with D perhaps matching TRBD1 or TRBD2 (6 bases each). The CDR3: CSATKRGLGEQYF. The CDR3 region has the DNA TGCAGTGCCACAAAACGGGGGCTGGGGGAGCAGTACTTC.